This TCR beta chain originates from a study of blood T cells in healthy people across ages. The use of a sample-barcoded 5' primer and a J-beta primer mix characterized a second PCR of roughly 6 to 12 cycles. From each sample, at least 2.5 million paired-end reads containing CDR3 were obtained. TCRdb ran MiXCR on the 5' RACE reads and lists one entry per CDR3 protein. The sample shows roughly 930,000 distinct CDR3 sequences, roughly 48% of them seen only once. V shed 7 bases and J shed 6 bases, with 11 bases lying between them. Per germline, CDR1 MNHNY and CDR2 SVGAGI (reference sequence). This CDR3 spans 12 amino acids. Extraction of total RNA produced a minimum of 6 micrograms from each sample.

The source of this sequence is a man aged 25 to 40 in good health. The J gene is TRBJ2-3, the V gene TRBV6-6; no clear D gene. Sequencing was performed on blood. The CDR3 DNA sequence: TGTGCCAGCACAACCAACCGGGATACGCAGTATTTT. It is translated as CASTTNRDTQYF.